These 9 T cell receptor beta chains share one sample of origin, sequenced in a study of blood T cell repertoires in COVID-19. Clones were read by immunoSEQ multiplex PCR, and TCRdb kept only the in-frame ones, dropping some. This table has about 79,000 clones, 75% to 90% appearing once. The sample taken for sequencing was peripheral blood. These receptors came from a man aged 65 to 85 with active or convalescent COVID-19.

The chain employs TRBV14 and TRBJ1-4, with D unclear. The CDR3 consists of 13 residues. Trimming removed 5 bases at V and 3 bases at J, with 7 bases between. Germline assignment: CDR1 SGHDN and CDR2 FVKESK. This CDR3 is CASSGGPNEKLFF. The CDR3 DNA follows: TGTGCCAGCAGCGGAGGGCCTAATGAAAAACTGTTTTTT.

The V gene is TRBV27, the J gene TRBJ2-3; D is unclear. The CDR3 consists of 14 residues. Per germline, CDR1 MNHEY and CDR2 SMNVEV (reference sequence). Trimming removed 2 bases from V and 6 bases from J, with 12 bases in between. CDR3 region: CASSLVAGSDTQYF. DNA of the CDR3: TGTGCCAGCAGTTTAGTAGCCGGGTCCGATACGCAGTATTTT.

This sequence joins TRBV5-1 and TRBJ1-2; 9 bases agree with TRBD1. V gave up 0 bases and J gave up 1 base; unmatched junction bases: 4. There are 16 residues in the CDR3. Germline assignment: CDR1 SGHRS and CDR2 YFSETQ. CDR3 in DNA: TGCGCCAGCAGCTTGGGACAGGGGGTAGTTAACTATGGCTACACCTTC. As protein: CASSLGQGVVNYGYTF.

The CDR3 reads CASMGDRYNSPLHF. CDR3 nucleotide sequence: TGTGCCAGCATGGGGGACAGATATAATTCACCCCTCCACTTT. This chain uses TRBV5-4 with TRBJ1-6, with 7 bases matching TRBD1. CDR1 is SGHNT, CDR2 YYREEE, per germline (reference sequence). CDR3 length: 14 amino acids. J was trimmed by 4 bases and V by 6 bases; bases with no gene match: 4.

The J gene is TRBJ1-3, the V gene TRBV9; D remains ambiguous. Germline CDR1 SGDLS, CDR2 YYNGEE. CDR3 length equals 15 residues. V lost 0 bases and J 0 bases, leaving 7 bases between the germline ends. CDR3 sequence reads: CASSVATYSGNTIYF. The DNA of the CDR3 is TGTGCCAGCAGCGTAGCGACTTACTCTGGAAACACCATATATTTT.

V usage is TRBV5-1 and J usage is TRBJ2-7, with TRBD1 matching over 8 bases. Germline V gene data show CDR1 as SGHRS and CDR2 as YFSETQ. Losses at the gene ends were 4 bases for V and 2 bases for J; bases not matched to a gene: 5. The CDR3 length is 14 residues. CDR3 nucleotides: TGCGCCAGCAGCGGACAGGGAGTAGCCTACGAGCAGTACTTC. Its protein is CASSGQGVAYEQYF.

The rearrangement joins TRBV15 to TRBJ2-7; D may be TRBD2 (5 bases). The CDR3 length is 14 residues. V was cut by 0 bases and J by 5 bases, with 11 bases left in between. Germline V gene data show CDR1 as LNHNV and CDR2 as YYDKDF (reference sequence). The CDR3 DNA sequence: TGTGCCACCAGCAGAGAAGGGAGAGCGGACGAGCAGTACTTC. Its protein product is CATSREGRADEQYF.

The J gene is TRBJ2-7, the V gene TRBV27, with D maybe TRBD2 (5 bases). Germline CDR1 MNHEY, CDR2 SMNVEV (reference sequence). V lost 3 bases to trimming and J lost 9 bases, with 12 bases between them. This CDR3 has 12 amino acids. Here the CDR3 DNA reads TGTGCCAGCAGTTTGGCGGGCGAGGGGCAGTACTTC. Protein product: CASSLAGEGQYF.

This clone was observed a few times. J is TRBJ1-2 and V is TRBV10-3; D is perhaps TRBD1 (5 bases). Germline assignment: CDR1 ENHRY and CDR2 SYGVKD. This CDR3 is built from 16 residues. Trimming cost V 0 bases and J 7 bases, with 18 bases left between them. The CDR3 spells CAISESSTLPGGGYTF. CDR3 DNA: TGTGCCATCAGTGAGTCGTCGACACTACCGGGGGGTGGCTACACCTTC.